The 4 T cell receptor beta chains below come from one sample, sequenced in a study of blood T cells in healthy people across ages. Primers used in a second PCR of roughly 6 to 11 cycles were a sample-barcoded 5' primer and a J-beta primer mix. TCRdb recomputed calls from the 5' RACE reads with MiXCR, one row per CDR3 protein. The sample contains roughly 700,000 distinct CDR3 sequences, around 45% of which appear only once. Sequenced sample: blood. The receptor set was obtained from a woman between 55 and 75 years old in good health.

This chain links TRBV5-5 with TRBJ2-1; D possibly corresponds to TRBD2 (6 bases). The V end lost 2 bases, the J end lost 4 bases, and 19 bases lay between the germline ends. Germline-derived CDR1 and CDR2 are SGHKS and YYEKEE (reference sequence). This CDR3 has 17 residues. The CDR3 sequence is CASSLGGRPRDYNEQFF. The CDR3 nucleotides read TGTGCCAGCAGCTTAGGAGGGCGCCCAAGGGATTACAATGAGCAGTTCTTC.

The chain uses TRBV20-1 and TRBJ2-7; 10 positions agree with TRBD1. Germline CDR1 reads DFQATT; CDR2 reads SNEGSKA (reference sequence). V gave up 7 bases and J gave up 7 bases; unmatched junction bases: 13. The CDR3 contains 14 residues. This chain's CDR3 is CSGRGQGGGWEQYF. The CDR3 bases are TGCAGTGGCAGAGGACAGGGGGGCGGCTGGGAGCAGTACTTC.

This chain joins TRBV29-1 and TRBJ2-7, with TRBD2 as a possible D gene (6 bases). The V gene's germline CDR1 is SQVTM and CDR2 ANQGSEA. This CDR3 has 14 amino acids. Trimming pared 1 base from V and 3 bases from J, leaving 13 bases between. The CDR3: CSVEGPGEGYEQYF. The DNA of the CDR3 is TGCAGCGTTGAAGGGCCGGGAGAGGGCTACGAGCAGTACTTC.

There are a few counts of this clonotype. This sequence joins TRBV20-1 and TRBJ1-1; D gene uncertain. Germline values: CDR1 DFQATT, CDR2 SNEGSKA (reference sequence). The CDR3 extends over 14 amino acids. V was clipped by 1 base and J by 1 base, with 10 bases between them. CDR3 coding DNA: TGCAGTGCTAGAGTAGGAAGTTCGAACACTGAAGCTTTCTTT. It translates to CSARVGSSNTEAFF.